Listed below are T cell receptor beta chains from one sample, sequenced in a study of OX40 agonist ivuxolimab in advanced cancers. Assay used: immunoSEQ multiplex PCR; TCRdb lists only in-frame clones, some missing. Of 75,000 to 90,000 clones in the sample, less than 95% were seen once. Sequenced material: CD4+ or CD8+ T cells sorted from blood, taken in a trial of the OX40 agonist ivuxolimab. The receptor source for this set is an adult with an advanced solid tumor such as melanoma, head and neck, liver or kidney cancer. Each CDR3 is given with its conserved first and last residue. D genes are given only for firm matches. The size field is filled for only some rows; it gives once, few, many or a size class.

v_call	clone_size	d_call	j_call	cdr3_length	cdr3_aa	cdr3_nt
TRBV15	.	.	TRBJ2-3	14	CATSRLAVTDTQYF	TGTGCCACCAGCAGATTAGCGGTCACAGATACGCAGTATTTT
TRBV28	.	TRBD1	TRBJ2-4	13	CASSLVGQSIQYF	TGTGCCAGCAGTTTAGTGGGACAGAGCATTCAGTACTTC
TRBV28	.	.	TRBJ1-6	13	CASTGAGNSPLHF	TGTGCCAGCACCGGAGCTGGGAATTCACCCCTCCACTTT
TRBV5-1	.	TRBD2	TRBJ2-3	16	CASSLGLAGHPDTQYF	TGCGCCAGCAGCTTGGGACTAGCGGGACATCCGGACACGCAGTATTTT
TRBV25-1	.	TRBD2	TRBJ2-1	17	CASTSPGLAGTYNEQFF	TGTGCCAGCACCTCTCCCGGACTAGCGGGGACGTACAATGAGCAGTTCTTC
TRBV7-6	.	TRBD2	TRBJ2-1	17	CASSLAMRLASYNEQFF	TGTGCCAGCAGCTTAGCGATGAGACTAGCCTCCTACAATGAGCAGTTCTTC
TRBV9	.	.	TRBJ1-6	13	CASGSGVSRSLHF	TGTGCCAGCGGTTCCGGGGTCTCTAGGTCCCTCCACTTT
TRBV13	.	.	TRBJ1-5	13	CASSLRGAQPQHF	TGTGCCAGCAGCTTACGAGGGGCTCAGCCCCAGCATTTT
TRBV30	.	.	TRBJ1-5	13	CAWSDTRNQPQHF	TGTGCCTGGAGTGATACAAGGAATCAGCCCCAGCATTTT
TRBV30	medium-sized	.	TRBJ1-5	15	CAWGGENNSNQPQHF	TGTGCCTGGGGTGGGGAGAATAATAGCAATCAGCCCCAGCATTTT
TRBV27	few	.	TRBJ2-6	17	CASSPLHSDAGANVLTF	TGTGCCAGCAGTCCGCTACACAGCGATGCTGGGGCCAACGTCCTGACTTTC
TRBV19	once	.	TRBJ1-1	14	CASSIGQLNTEAFF	TGTGCCAGTAGTATAGGACAACTGAACACTGAAGCTTTCTTT
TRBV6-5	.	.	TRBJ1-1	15	CASSYPTLEGTEAFF	TGTGCCAGCAGTTACCCCACTCTGGAGGGCACTGAAGCTTTCTTT
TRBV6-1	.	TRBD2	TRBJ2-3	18	CASSDLAGSLSSTDTQYF	TGTGCCAGCAGTGACCTAGCGGGGTCCCTATCTAGCACAGATACGCAGTATTTT
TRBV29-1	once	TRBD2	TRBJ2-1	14	CSVVPAGLHNEQFF	TGCAGCGTTGTACCAGCGGGACTACATAATGAGCAGTTCTTC
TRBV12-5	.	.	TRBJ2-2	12	CASGWGTGELFF	TGTGCTAGTGGTTGGGGCACCGGGGAGCTGTTTTTT
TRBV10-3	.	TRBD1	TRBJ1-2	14	CAITRDSFSYGYTF	TGTGCCATCACCCGGGACAGCTTTAGCTATGGCTACACCTTC
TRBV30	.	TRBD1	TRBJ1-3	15	CAWSGGGLSGNTIYF	TGTGCCTGGAGTGGAGGGGGCCTCTCTGGAAACACCATATATTTT
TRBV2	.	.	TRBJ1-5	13	CASSMGPNQPQHF	TGTGCCAGCAGTATGGGACCGAATCAGCCCCAGCATTTT
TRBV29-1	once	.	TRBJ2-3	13	CSGGMERTDTQYF	TGCAGCGGCGGGATGGAGCGCACAGATACGCAGTATTTT
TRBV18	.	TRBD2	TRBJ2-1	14	CASSPSTGGNEQFF	TGTGCCAGCTCACCATCGACGGGAGGGAATGAGCAGTTCTTC
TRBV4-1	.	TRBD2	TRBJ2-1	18	CASSQPTSGGHSYNEQFF	TGCGCCAGCAGCCAACCGACTAGCGGGGGCCACTCCTACAATGAGCAGTTCTTC
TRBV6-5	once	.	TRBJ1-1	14	CASRPLLINTEAFF	TGTGCCAGCAGACCGCTTCTCATAAACACTGAAGCTTTCTTT
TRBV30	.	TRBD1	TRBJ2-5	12	CAWRDSEETQYF	TGTGCCTGGCGGGACAGCGAAGAGACCCAGTACTTC
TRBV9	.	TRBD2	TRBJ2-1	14	CASTGGPAYNEQFF	TGTGCCAGCACGGGGGGGCCGGCATACAATGAGCAGTTCTTC
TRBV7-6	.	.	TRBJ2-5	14	CASSFRQNQETQYF	TGTGCCAGCAGCTTCCGGCAGAACCAAGAGACCCAGTACTTC
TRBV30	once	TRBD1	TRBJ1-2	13	CAWNPTGAYGYTF	TGTGCCTGGAATCCCACAGGGGCCTATGGCTACACCTTC
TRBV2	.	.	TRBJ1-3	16	CASNDRGEGAGNTIYF	TGTGCCAGCAACGATAGGGGGGAGGGGGCTGGAAACACCATATATTTT
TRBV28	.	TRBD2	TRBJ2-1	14	CASSTSGVSNEQFF	TGTGCCAGCAGTACCAGCGGGGTGTCCAATGAGCAGTTCTTC
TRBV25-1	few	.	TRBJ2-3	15	CASSGALGFGDTQYF	TGTGCCAGCAGTGGGGCCCTCGGGTTCGGAGATACGCAGTATTTT
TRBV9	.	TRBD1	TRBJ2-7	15	CASSVVGTGGDEQYF	TGTGCCAGCAGCGTAGTCGGGACAGGGGGGGACGAGCAGTACTTC
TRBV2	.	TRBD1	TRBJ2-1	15	CASSPGQGSNNEQFF	TGTGCCAGCAGTCCGGGACAGGGCTCGAACAATGAGCAGTTCTTC
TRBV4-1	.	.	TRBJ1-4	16	CASSQDPSATNEKLFF	TGCGCCAGCAGCCAAGATCCCAGCGCAACTAATGAAAAACTGTTTTTT
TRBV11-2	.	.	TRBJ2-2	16	CASSLVFLRVSGELFF	TGTGCCAGCAGCTTAGTCTTCCTTCGGGTATCCGGGGAGCTGTTTTTT
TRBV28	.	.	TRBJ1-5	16	CASSMLGSGANQPQHF	TGTGCCAGCAGTATGTTGGGGAGTGGGGCCAATCAGCCCCAGCATTTT
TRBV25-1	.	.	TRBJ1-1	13	CASSITVGAEAFF	TGTGCCAGCAGTATAACGGTCGGGGCTGAAGCTTTCTTT
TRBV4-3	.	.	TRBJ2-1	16	CASSHWGTNVYNEQFF	TGCGCCAGCAGCCACTGGGGGACCAATGTTTACAATGAGCAGTTCTTC
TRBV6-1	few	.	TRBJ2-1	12	CASSDPGNEQFF	TGTGCCAGCAGTGATCCGGGCAATGAGCAGTTCTTC
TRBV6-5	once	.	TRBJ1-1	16	CASSYPRGEGGTEAFF	TGTGCCAGCAGTTACCCCAGGGGCGAGGGAGGCACTGAAGCTTTCTTT
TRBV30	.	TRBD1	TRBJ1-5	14	CATGQENSNQPQHF	TGTGCGACAGGGCAAGAAAATAGCAATCAGCCCCAGCATTTT
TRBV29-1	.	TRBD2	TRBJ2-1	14	CSVPGLAGFYEQFF	TGCAGCGTGCCAGGACTAGCGGGATTCTATGAGCAGTTCTTC
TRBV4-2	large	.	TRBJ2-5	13	CASSQGLGETQYF	TGTGCCAGCAGCCAAGGCCTAGGAGAGACCCAGTACTTC
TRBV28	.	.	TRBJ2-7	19	CASSPGTFFTTSSSYEQYF	TGTGCCAGCAGCCCCGGGACTTTCTTCACAACTTCAAGCTCCTACGAGCAGTACTTC
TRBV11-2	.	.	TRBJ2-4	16	CATSGFGDLPKNIQYF	TGTGCCACCTCCGGGTTTGGCGATCTACCCAAAAACATTCAGTACTTC
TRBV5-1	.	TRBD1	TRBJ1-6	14	CASSPGTGTSPLHF	TGCGCCAGCAGTCCCGGGACAGGGACTTCACCCCTCCACTTT
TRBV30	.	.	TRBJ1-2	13	CAWSVRENYGYTF	TGTGCCTGGAGTGTAAGGGAAAACTATGGCTACACCTTC
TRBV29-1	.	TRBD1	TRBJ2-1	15	CSADAGTGGYNEQFF	TGCAGCGCCGATGCCGGGACAGGGGGCTACAATGAGCAGTTCTTC
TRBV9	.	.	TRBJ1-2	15	CASSVGVGQGSGYTF	TGTGCCAGCAGCGTAGGAGTTGGGCAGGGATCGGGCTACACCTTC
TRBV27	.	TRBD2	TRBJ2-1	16	CASSFRWEGPYNEQFF	TGTGCCAGCAGTTTTAGGTGGGAGGGGCCCTACAATGAGCAGTTCTTC
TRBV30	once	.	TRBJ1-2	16	CAWGPGGPHLGYGYTF	TGTGCCTGGGGGCCTGGGGGGCCCCACTTGGGGTATGGCTACACCTTC
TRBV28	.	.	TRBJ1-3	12	CASSAEGNTIYF	TGTGCCAGCAGTGCAGAGGGGAACACCATATATTTT
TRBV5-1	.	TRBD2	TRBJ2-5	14	CASSFRGLAATQYF	TGCGCCAGCAGCTTCCGGGGACTAGCGGCGACCCAGTACTTC
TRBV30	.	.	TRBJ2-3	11	CAWGSTDTQYF	TGTGCCTGGGGTAGCACAGATACGCAGTATTTT
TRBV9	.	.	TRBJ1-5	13	CASSRDGLMAQHF	TGTGCCAGCAGCCGGGACGGCCTTATGGCCCAGCATTTT
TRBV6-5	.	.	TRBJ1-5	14	CASSPNRSNQPQHF	TGTGCCAGCAGTCCAAACCGTAGCAATCAGCCCCAGCATTTT
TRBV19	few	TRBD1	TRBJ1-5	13	CASTPDRAQPQHF	TGTGCCAGTACCCCGGACAGGGCTCAGCCCCAGCATTTT
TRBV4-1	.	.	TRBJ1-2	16	CASSQVPGQANYGYTF	TGCGCCAGCAGCCAAGTCCCGGGTCAGGCGAACTATGGCTACACCTTC
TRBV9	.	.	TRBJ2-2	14	CASSVVEDTGELFF	TGTGCCAGCAGCGTAGTCGAGGACACCGGGGAGCTGTTTTTT
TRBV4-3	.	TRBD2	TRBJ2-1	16	CASSQDSLAGGQLQFF	TGCGCCAGCAGCCAAGACTCACTAGCGGGAGGGCAACTGCAGTTCTTC